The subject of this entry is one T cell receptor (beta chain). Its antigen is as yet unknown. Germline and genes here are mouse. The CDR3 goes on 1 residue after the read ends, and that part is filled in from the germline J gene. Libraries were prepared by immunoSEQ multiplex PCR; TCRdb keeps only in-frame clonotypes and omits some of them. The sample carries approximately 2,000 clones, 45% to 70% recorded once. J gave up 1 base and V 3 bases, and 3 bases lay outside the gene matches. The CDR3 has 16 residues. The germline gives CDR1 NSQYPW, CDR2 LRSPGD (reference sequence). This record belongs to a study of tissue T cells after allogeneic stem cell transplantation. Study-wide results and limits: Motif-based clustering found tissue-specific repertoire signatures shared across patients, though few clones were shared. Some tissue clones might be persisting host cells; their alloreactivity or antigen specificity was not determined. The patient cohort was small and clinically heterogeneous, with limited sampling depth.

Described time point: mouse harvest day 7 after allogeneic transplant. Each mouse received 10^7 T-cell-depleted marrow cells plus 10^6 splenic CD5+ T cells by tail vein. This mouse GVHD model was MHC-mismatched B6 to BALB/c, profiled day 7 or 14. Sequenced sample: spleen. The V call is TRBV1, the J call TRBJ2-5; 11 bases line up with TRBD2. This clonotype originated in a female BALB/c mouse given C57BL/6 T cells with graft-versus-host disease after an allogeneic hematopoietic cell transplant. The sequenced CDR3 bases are TGCACCTGCAGTGCGTACTGGGGGGGCGACCAAGACACCCAGTAC. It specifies CTCSAYWGGDQDTQY. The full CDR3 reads CTCSAYWGGDQDTQYF. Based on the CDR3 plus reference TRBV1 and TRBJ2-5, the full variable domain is VTLLEQNPRWRLVPRGQAVNLRCILKNSQYPWMSWYQQDLQKQLQWLFTLRSPGDKEVKSLPGADYLATRVTDTELRLQVANMSQGRTLYCTCSAYWGGDQDTQYFGPGTRLLVL.